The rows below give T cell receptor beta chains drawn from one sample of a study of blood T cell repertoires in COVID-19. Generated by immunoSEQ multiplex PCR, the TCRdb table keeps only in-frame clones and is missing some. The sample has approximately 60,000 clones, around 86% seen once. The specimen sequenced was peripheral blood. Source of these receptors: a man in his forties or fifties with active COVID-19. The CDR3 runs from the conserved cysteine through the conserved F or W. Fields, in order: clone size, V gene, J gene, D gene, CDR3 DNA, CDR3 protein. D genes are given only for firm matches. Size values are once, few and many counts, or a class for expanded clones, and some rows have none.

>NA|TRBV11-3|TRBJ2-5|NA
TGTGCCAGCAGATTAGCCAGGCCCGATGGGCCGGCCCAGTACTTC
CASRLARPDGPAQYF
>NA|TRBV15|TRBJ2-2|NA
TGTGCCACCAGCAGAGAAATTGGGGAGGCCGGGGAGCTGTTTTTT
CATSREIGEAGELFF
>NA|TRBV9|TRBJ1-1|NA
TGTGCCAGCAGCCCTGGGCGTGGGCTGGACACTGAAGCTTTCTTT
CASSPGRGLDTEAFF
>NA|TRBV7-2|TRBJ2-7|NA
TGTGCCAGCAGCTTAGGTCCCGCGGCGGGACCCCCCAGCGAGCAGTACTTC
CASSLGPAAGPPSEQYF
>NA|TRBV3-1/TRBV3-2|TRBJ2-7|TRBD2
TGTGCCAGCAGCGGACTAGCGGGACTCTACGAGCAGTACTTC
CASSGLAGLYEQYF
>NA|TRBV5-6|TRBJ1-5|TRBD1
TGTGCCAGCAGCTTGACAGGGGCCCAGCCCCAGCATTTT
CASSLTGAQPQHF
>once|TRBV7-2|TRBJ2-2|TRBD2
TGTGCCAGCAGCTTAGCGCCAGCGGGAGAGGTCACCGGGGAGCTGTTTTTT
CASSLAPAGEVTGELFF
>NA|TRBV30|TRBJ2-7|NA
TGTGCCTGGGGACTCTTAACCTACGAGCAGTACTTC
CAWGLLTYEQYF
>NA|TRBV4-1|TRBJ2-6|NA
TGCGCCAGCAGCCAAGTAGGCAGCCAGGCGGCCAACGTCCTGACTTTC
CASSQVGSQAANVLTF
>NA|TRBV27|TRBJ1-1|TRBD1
TGTGCCAGCAGTGCCGGGGACAGGGGTTCCGTTAGGGCTGGGACTGCTTTCTTT
CASSAGDRGSVRAGTAFF
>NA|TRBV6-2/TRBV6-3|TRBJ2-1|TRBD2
TGTGCCAGCAGTTACTCGATTCGAGCGGGAGACTACAATGAGCAGTTCTTC
CASSYSIRAGDYNEQFF
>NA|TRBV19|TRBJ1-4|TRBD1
TGTGCCAGTAGTCTACAGGGGGCAACTAATGAAAAACTGTTTTTT
CASSLQGATNEKLFF
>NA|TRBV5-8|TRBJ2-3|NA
TGTGCCAGCAGCCCGGGACTCCGCACAGATACGCAGTATTTT
CASSPGLRTDTQYF
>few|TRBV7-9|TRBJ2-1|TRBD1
TGTGCCAGCAGCTTGGACCTTGACAGGGGATGGGAGCAGTTCTTC
CASSLDLDRGWEQFF
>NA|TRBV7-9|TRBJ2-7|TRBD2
TGTGCCAGCAGCACTAGCGGGATCGACGAGCAGTACTTC
CASSTSGIDEQYF